A single T cell receptor (beta chain) is shown here with its context. What it binds is not known. This sample was taken from a study of T cell responses to AZD1222 COVID-19 vaccine. Sequencing was performed with immunoSEQ multiplex PCR; in TCRdb, only in-frame clones are kept and a portion is missing. The sample has 75,000 to 85,000 clones; about 83% are singletons. The CDR3 contains 14 residues. Germline assignment: CDR1 MNHNY and CDR2 SVGAGI (reference sequence). V was trimmed by 7 bases and J by 2 bases, leaving 15 bases between them. Notes on the study in general: There were mostly white British donors and more females than males, and clonal diversity was possibly underestimated.

Here the sequenced sample was peripheral blood, taken 28 days after the second AZD1222 dose. This TCR derives from an adult who received the AZD1222 COVID-19 vaccine. The rearrangement joins TRBV6-6 to TRBJ2-7; D perhaps matches TRBD1 (5 bases). The CDR3 is CASMLGRVAYEQYF. CDR3 DNA sequence: TGTGCCAGCATGTTGGGCAGGGTGGCCTACGAGCAGTACTTC.